This TCR beta chain was identified during a study of PD-L1 blockade in urothelial cancer. The wider study: Patients commenced atezolizumab in about 2014, and it was given at 1,200 mg intravenously every 3 weeks.

This clone was seen only once. Germline V gene data show CDR1 as MNHNS and CDR2 as SASEGT. Trimming pared 8 bases from V and 3 bases from J, leaving 10 bases between. The CDR3 contains 13 residues. The table came from immunoSEQ multiplex PCR; TCRdb's copy has only in-frame clones and leaves some out. The sample has 44,000 or so clones, approximately 78% seen once; the top ten hold approximately 3%. The sequences come from PBMCs, collected around atezolizumab (anti-PD-L1) treatment. The chain carries TRBV6-1 and TRBJ1-4, with a weak D call TRBD1 (5 bases). The receptor was derived from an older man with urothelial cancer. The CDR3 here is CASVGGANEKLFF. CDR3 in DNA: TGTGCCAGCGTGGGGGGAGCTAATGAAAAACTGTTTTTT.